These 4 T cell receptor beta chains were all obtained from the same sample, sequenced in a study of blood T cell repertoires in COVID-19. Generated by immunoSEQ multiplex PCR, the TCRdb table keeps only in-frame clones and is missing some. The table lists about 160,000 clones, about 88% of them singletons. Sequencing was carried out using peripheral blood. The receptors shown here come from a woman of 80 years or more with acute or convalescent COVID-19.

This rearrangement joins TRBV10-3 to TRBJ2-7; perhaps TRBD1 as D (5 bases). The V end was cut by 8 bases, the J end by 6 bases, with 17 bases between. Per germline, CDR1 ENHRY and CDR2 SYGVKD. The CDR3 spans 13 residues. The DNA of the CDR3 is TGTGCCATCCAATGGGGCACCTCTGGCGAGCAGTACTTC. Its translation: CAIQWGTSGEQYF.

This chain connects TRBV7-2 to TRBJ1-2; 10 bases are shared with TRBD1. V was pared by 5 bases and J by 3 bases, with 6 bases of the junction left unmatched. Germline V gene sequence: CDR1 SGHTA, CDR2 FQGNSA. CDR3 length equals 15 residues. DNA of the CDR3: TGTGCCAGCAGCACCCGGACAGGGGGAGACTATGGCTACACCTTC. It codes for CASSTRTGGDYGYTF.

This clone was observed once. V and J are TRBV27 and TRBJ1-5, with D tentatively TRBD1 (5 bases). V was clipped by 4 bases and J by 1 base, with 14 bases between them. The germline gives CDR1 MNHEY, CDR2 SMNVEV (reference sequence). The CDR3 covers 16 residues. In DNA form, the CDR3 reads TGTGCCAGCAGTTCAGACAGTCAAGGGAGCAATCAGCCCCAGCATTTT. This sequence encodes CASSSDSQGSNQPQHF.

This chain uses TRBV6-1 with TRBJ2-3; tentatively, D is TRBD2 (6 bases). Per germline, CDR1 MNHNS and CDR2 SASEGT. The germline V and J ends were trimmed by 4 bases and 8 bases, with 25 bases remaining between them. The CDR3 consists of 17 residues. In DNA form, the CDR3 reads TGTGCCAGCAGTGGACTAGGACTATCCCTTATCTCTTCTACGCAGTATTTT. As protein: CASSGLGLSLISSTQYF.